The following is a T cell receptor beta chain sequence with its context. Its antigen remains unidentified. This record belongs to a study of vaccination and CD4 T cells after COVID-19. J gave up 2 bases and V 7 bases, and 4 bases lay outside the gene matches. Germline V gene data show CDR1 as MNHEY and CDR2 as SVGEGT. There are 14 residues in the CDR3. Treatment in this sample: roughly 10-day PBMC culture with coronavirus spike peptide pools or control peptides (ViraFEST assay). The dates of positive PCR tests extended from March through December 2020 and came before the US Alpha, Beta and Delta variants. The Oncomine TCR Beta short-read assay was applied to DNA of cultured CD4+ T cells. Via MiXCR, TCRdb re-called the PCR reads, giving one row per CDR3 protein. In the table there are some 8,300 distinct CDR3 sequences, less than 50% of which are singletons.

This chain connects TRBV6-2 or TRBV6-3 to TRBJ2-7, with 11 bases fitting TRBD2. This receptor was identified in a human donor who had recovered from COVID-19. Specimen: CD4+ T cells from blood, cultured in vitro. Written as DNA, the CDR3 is TGTGCCAGCACCCGACTAGCGGGACCCTACGAGCAGTACTTC. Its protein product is CASTRLAGPYEQYF.